The sample holds one count of the clone carrying this T cell receptor (beta chain). The V and J ends lost 4 bases and 5 bases respectively, with 15 bases between them. CDR3 length: 15 residues. Germline CDR1 is MNHEY and CDR2 is SMNVEV (reference sequence). The sample is drawn from a study of preoperative IRX-2 immunotherapy in early breast cancer. TCRdb keeps only in-frame clones here, not all; method: immunoSEQ multiplex PCR. The sample contains around 30,000 clones, 80% to 85% of which appear only once. Treatment defined: preoperative locoregional IRX-2 cytokine immunotherapy. Samples came from a phase Ib trial of preoperative locoregional IRX-2 cytokine immunotherapy.

The V and J genes are TRBV27 and TRBJ1-5, with D possibly being TRBD1 (6 bases). The clonotype comes from a human donor with breast cancer. The sample here was lymph node tissue, taken from a patient treated with IRX-2 immunotherapy. For the CDR3, the DNA is TGTGCCAGCAGTTCAGCAGGGGCTCTCGATCAGCCCCAGCATTTT. It translates to CASSSAGALDQPQHF.